The clone carrying this TCR beta chain appeared many times. Its antigen remains unidentified. The cDNA came from 5'RACE, which used 10-nucleotide random UMIs. Over 190 million TCR-beta sequences from 15-18 subjects came out of each sequencing run. In TCRdb, the 5' RACE reads were re-called with MiXCR into one record per CDR3 protein. The table lists about 59,000 distinct CDR3 sequences, approximately 25% of them singletons. This record comes from a study of neurological immune-mediated disorders. Findings of the study overall: Expanded clones shared no identical CDR3 amino acid sequences across subjects, which suggested private TCR-beta repertoires in all groups.

Time point indicated: technical triplicate 2. The germline CDR1 and CDR2 sequences are SGHRS and YFSETQ. Trimming took 7 bases from V and 6 from J; bases not matched to a gene: 16. CDR3 size: 17 residues. The source of this sequence is a man aged 55 to 69 with HTLV-1-associated myelopathy (HAM/TSP). The sequenced sample consisted of PBMCs. The V gene is TRBV5-1, the J gene TRBJ2-1, with 10 positions matching TRBD2. The CDR3 DNA reads as TGCGCCAGCGTCCAGGCTAGCGGGAGTGATTGGGTCAATGAGCAGTTCTTC. Translating gives CASVQASGSDWVNEQFF.